The subject of this entry is one T cell receptor (beta chain). Its antigen specificity is not known. No per-base quality is available; no much larger clone lies one base away. Donors were healthy HIV-negative adults with no recently reported acute infections or vaccinations. Every donor was a Caucasian adult living in Nashville, Tennessee, USA. CD4+ T cells were enriched through magnetic negative selection, after which naive cells were positively selected on CD45RA and the remaining negative fraction served as the memory subset. Blood was collected by leukapheresis, and PBMCs were isolated by Ficoll-Histopaque density gradient centrifugation and then cryopreserved in liquid nitrogen vapor phase. Analytical flow cytometry was used to check the purity and quantity of each magnetically sorted T cell population. Genomic DNA was isolated from each sorted fraction and quantified by UV absorbance on a Nanodrop 2000c.

TCR CDR3 regions were amplified from genomic DNA by multiplex PCR using the deep immunoSEQ assay. Extracted genomic DNA from each cell subset was spread evenly across all wells of several immunoSEQ 96-well plates, with each plate serving as a replicate. For sorted subsets, roughly 190 ng of genomic DNA, equivalent to around 29,000 T cell genomes, went into each replicate PCR. The purified libraries were quantified using a Qubit 3.0 fluorometer, sized with a Bioanalyzer 2100, and then quantified again using the KAPA Library Quantification kit. Every immunoSEQ 96-well plate was sequenced on a dedicated single-read 150-cycle Illumina NextSeq 550 flow cell. In the paper's pipeline: Because the immunoSEQ output held only junctional sequences and lacked quality scores, the filtering could not match the filtering applied to full-length reads. Sequences were annotated with PyIR, a Python wrapper for IgBLAST v1.9, using IMGT germline references to assign V/J genes and CDR3. Reads were filtered out if the reads had weak V/J assignments (E-value above 1e-6), no CDR3, stop codons, out-of-frame junctions, or ambiguous translated residues. V3J clonotypes were defined as sequences sharing an identical inferred V gene, J gene, and CDR3 amino acid sequence. To compute the percentage overlap between repertoires, the number of shared unique clonotypes was divided by the size of the smaller repertoire. RTK rarefaction, the Chao1 estimator, and Recon v2.1 estimates of unobserved clonotypes were used to assess repertoire richness. Generation probabilities were computed with OLGA for all TCRbeta clonotypes obtained by the gDNA method from several donors. TCRdb stores this immuneACCESS table with in-frame sequences only. Part of the clones is absent; in the studies checked, under half of the shortfall reflects unresolved V genes, and no reason is known for the rest. V, J and clone size are those of that table, while D and trimming were read from the DNA. In all, the sample holds some 2.4 million clones, and 90% to 95% of those were seen once. The ten largest account for around 0.4% of the sample.

The sample is drawn from a study of shared clonotypes between healthy human individuals (dated by TCRdb to 2020 to 2021). Regarding the study in general: Two women and three men aged 18 to 49 years were included in the cohort. For each donor, CD4 naive and CD4 memory were each given three plates, CD8 naive was given two plates, and CD8 memory was given one plate. To estimate repertoire size and how much clonotype sharing occurs between individuals, the study deeply sequenced the blood TCR repertoires of about 5 healthy adults. Libraries were prepared and TCR repertoires were sequenced by different laboratories using diverse techniques, in order to increase sequencing depth and limit assay-specific biases. Per donor, leukapheresis produced somewhere between about 0.94 and 9.5 billion PBMCs. Results and caveats for the whole study, not just this receptor: Higher generation probabilities were observed for clonotypes shared by all four sorted-subset donors than for non-shared clonotypes. Across several donors, 4.5% to 6.5% of naive CD4, roughly 3.3% of naive CD8, approximately 2.5% of memory CD4, and over 0.35% of memory CD8 clonotypes were shared. Because the study included a small number of donors, the genetic and exposure-history diversity represented was limited. Sampling was limited to blood, and TCR repertoires in tissue likely differ from TCR repertoires in blood. Estimated clonotype richness was generally larger for naive than for memory subsets. Even with the large sequencing depth, rarefaction of the sorted-subset datasets indicated that sequencing was incomplete. Pairwise subsampling led to the expectation that sequencing depth would affect the degree of clonotype sharing among donors.

CDR1 and CDR2 are drawn from the germline V gene: LGHNA, YSLEER. The CDR3 runs 17 residues from the cysteine to the phenylalanine. This entry keeps only the CDR3 DNA: 51 bases, framed from base 1. V sheds 0 bases and J sheds 4 bases, leaving 15 bases between their ends. This sequence uses TRBV4-3 and TRBJ2-2; a tentative D call is TRBD1 (7 bases match). The source material was naive CD4+ T cells from PBMCs. Reading the label with the study, this specimen's cell subset or site is: CD45RA+ positively selected. This sequence was found in a man aged 18 to 35 in good health. Some clones in this sample may be carry-over from other donors' samples. The CDR3 reads as follows: CASSQEVGQGGTGELFF. The DNA reads TGCGCCAGCAGCCAAGAAGTAGGGCAGGGGGGCACCGGGGAGCTGTTTTTT.